This T cell receptor (beta chain) was obtained from a study of T cell repertoires in cytomegalovirus infection (dated by TCRdb to between 2018 and 2021). The study in broad terms: Alongside well-studied HLA-B-restricted epitopes, the peptide stimulations were aimed at recently identified HLA-C-restricted CMV epitopes, whose presentation resists viral immunomodulation. The HLA type of each donor mattered for the analysis, because public TCR beta signatures pointed to carriage of CMV infection along with the matching HLA type.

The run used an Illumina HiSeq 1500. The public reads were quality trimmed at Q25 with fastp and then assembled into clones with MiXCR by TCRdb, keeping productive beta chains. Records with the same CDR3 protein are collapsed into one entry carrying the most frequent genes and DNA. The sample records some 270,000 distinct CDR3 sequences, 22% of which are singletons. In total, the top ten clones hold about 21% of the sample. A few counts support this clonotype. This clone's antigen is unknown. One base away there is no much larger clone; base qualities are not given. Germline trimming: 0 bases from V, 4 bases from J; junction bases outside gene matches: 7. The CDR3 contains 16 residues, cysteine and phenylalanine counted. The retained sequence is limited to the CDR3, 48 bases, with the frame set at the first base. In the germline V gene, CDR1 corresponds to SQVTM and CDR2 to ANQGSEA. The sample's treatment or condition, from its label and the paper: in vitro stimulation with specific CMV peptide epitopes to enrich CMV-specific T cells.

The investigation overall reported the following: The ex vivo response was dominated by HLA-C-restricted CMV-specific TCR beta clonotypes, which also provided the single most frequent clonotype in two of eight donors. Carriers of CMV infection plus the relevant HLA type were discriminated by the cumulative frequency of public TCR beta family members in the study cohort and in an independent approximately 360-donor cohort.

This clonotype was sampled from a human donor in good health (CMV status not recorded). Some clones in this sample may be carry-over from other donors' samples. Recombination connected TRBV29-1 to TRBJ2-7, with 12 bases in between that match TRBD1. Sequencing used cultured PBMCs, obtained from culture after CMV antigen stimulation. CDR3 reads: CSVEDTRGQGAYEQYF. The nucleotide sequence is given as TGCAGCGTTGAAGATACAAGGGGACAGGGGGCATACGAGCAGTACTTC.